This T cell receptor (beta chain) was recovered during a study of blood T cell repertoires in COVID-19. Study summary: The origin of the acute and convalescent COVID-19 samples was the United States, Italy and Spain. Nucleic acid was either cDNA or gDNA, and it came from T cells, B-cell-depleted T cells, or PBMCs.

Using immunoSEQ multiplex PCR, the repertoire was profiled, and TCRdb retains in-frame clones only, with some absent. The sample includes about 210,000 clones, 82% seen only once; the top ten take about 8%. The sequenced sample consisted of peripheral blood. This sequence was found in a woman aged 55-69 years with COVID-19, enrolled during active disease.

The CDR3 sequence: CASSPGLAAAGSYEQYF. The CDR3 DNA is TGTGCCAGCAGCCCGGGACTAGCGGCCGCGGGGTCCTACGAGCAGTACTTC. The chain recombines TRBV5-4 with TRBJ2-7, with TRBD2 matching 11 bases. The CDR3 length is 17 residues. V shed 4 bases, J shed 1 base, and the junction held 10 bases outside the gene matches. Germline-derived CDR1 and CDR2 are SGHNT and YYREEE (reference sequence).